The 9 T cell receptor beta chains below were found in one sample sequenced in a study of blood T cell repertoires in COVID-19. The table came from immunoSEQ multiplex PCR; TCRdb's copy has only in-frame clones and leaves some out. The data contain about 160,000 clones, approximately 86% of them singletons. The source material was PBMCs or T cells enriched from blood (not recorded which). The receptors originated from a man aged 60-69 years who had recovered from COVID-19.

This clone was recorded a few times. CDR3 protein: CASSLRPGNQETQYF. The DNA of the CDR3 is TGCGCCAGCAGCTTGCGGCCGGGAAATCAAGAGACCCAGTACTTC. J is TRBJ2-5 and V is TRBV5-1, with D possibly being TRBD2 (5 bases). V was trimmed by 1 base and J by 2 bases, leaving 12 bases between them. The CDR3 contains 15 residues. Germline CDR1 is SGHRS and CDR2 is YFSETQ.

The chain employs TRBV11-3 and TRBJ2-1; 8 bases map to TRBD2. J was trimmed by 4 bases and V by 5 bases; bases with no gene match: 7. The CDR3 totals 15 residues. Germline CDR1 reads SGHNT; CDR2 reads YENEEA. The CDR3 DNA is TGTGCCAGCAGCCCCCCGGGGGGGACTTACAATGAGCAGTTCTTC. Amino acid sequence: CASSPPGGTYNEQFF.

The V and J genes are TRBV19 and TRBJ1-4; D remains ambiguous. V lost 2 bases and J 0 bases, leaving 13 bases between the germline ends. CDR1 is LNHDA and CDR2 is SQIVND in the germline V gene (reference sequence). The length of the CDR3 is 17 residues. CDR3 amino acids: CASSISVVVATNEKLFF. DNA of the CDR3: TGTGCCAGTAGTATATCGGTCGTGGTAGCAACTAATGAAAAACTGTTTTTT. Using reference TRBV19 and TRBJ1-4 for the parts outside the CDR3, the full variable domain is DGGITQSPKYLFRKEGQNVTLSCEQNLNHDAMYWYRQDPGQGLRLIYYSQIVNDFQKGDIAEGYSVSREKKESFPLTVTSAQKNPTAFYLCASSISVVVATNEKLFFGSGTQLSVL.

In nucleotides, the CDR3 is TGTGCCAGCAGCTTGGAGGGGGTTACTAGCACAGATACGCAGTATTTT. Its translation is CASSLEGVTSTDTQYF. The rearrangement links TRBV5-5 to TRBJ2-3; the D gene is possibly TRBD1 (6 bases). The CDR3 totals 16 residues. Germline assignment: CDR1 SGHKS and CDR2 YYEKEE (reference sequence). The V gene lost 0 bases and the J gene lost 0 bases, with 11 bases spanning the gap.

CDR3 amino acids: CASSPNGGSTINHEQYF. The CDR3 nucleotides are TGTGCCAGCAGCCCAAACGGAGGGAGCACGATTAACCACGAGCAGTACTTC. The chain recombines TRBV7-9 with TRBJ2-7; D perhaps matches TRBD2 (6 bases). This CDR3 has 17 residues. V shed 5 bases and J shed 5 bases, with 25 bases lying between them. Germline V gene sequence: CDR1 SEHNR, CDR2 FQNEAQ (reference sequence).

This chain joins TRBV7-8 and TRBJ2-5; no reliable D call. CDR1 is SGHVS and CDR2 is FQNEAQ in the germline V gene. The CDR3 consists of 12 residues. With 5 bases removed from V and 4 bases from J, the gap between germline ends came to 8 bases. DNA for the CDR3: TGTGCCAGCAGCCCACACCGAGAGACCCAGTACTTC. Protein sequence: CASSPHRETQYF.

The V call is TRBV18, the J call TRBJ1-1, with 8 bases identical to TRBD1. This CDR3 comprises 13 residues. V gave up 6 bases and J gave up 2 bases; unmatched junction bases: 2. Per germline, CDR1 KGHSH and CDR2 LQKENI. In DNA, the CDR3 is TGTGCCAGCTCGGGACAGGTAAACACTGAAGCTTTCTTT. Amino acid sequence: CASSGQVNTEAFF.

The chain employs TRBV7-9 and TRBJ2-1; the D gene is possibly TRBD2 (6 bases). The V and J ends lost 5 bases and 15 bases respectively, with 20 bases between them. Germline V CDR1 and CDR2: SEHNR, FQNEAQ (reference sequence). CDR3 length: 13 residues. CDR3 coding DNA: TGTGCCAGCAGCCCGCCCCCGGGAGAAAGTCTGTTCTTC. This gives the protein CASSPPPGESLFF.

The V gene is TRBV2, the J gene TRBJ2-4; TRBD1 is a possible D gene (6 bases). CDR3 size: 12 residues. Deletions cut 4 bases from V and 6 bases from J, with 7 bases between. Germline CDR1 and CDR2: SNHLY and FYNNEI. CDR3 residues: CASSVDRNIQYF. Written as DNA, the CDR3 is TGTGCCAGCAGTGTGGACAGAAACATTCAGTACTTC.